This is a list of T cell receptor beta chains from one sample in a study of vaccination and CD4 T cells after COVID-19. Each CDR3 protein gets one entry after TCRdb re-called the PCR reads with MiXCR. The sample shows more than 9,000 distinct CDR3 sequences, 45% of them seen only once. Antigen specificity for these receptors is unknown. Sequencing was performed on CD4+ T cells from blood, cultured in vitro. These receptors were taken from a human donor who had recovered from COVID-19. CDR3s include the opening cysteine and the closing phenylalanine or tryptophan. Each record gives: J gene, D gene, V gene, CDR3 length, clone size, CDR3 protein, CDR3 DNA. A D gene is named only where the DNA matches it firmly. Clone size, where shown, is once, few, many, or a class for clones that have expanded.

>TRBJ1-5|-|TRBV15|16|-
CATSRGGTYSNQPQHF
TGTGCCACCAGCAGAGGGGGTACATATAGCAATCAGCCCCAGCATTTT
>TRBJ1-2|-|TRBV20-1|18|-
CSARGDQGNTLVNYGYTF
TGCAGTGCTAGAGGGGACCAGGGGAACACTCTGGTCAACTATGGCTACACCTTC
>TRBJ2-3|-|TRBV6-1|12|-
CASQRTTDTQYF
TGTGCCAGCCAGCGAACGACAGATACGCAGTATTTT
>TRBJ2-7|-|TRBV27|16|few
CASSPSFGTDSYEQYF
TGTGCCAGCAGTCCCAGTTTTGGGACGGACTCCTACGAGCAGTACTTC
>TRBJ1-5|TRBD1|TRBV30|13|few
CAWSTGGNQPQHF
TGTGCCTGGAGTACAGGGGGCAATCAGCCCCAGCATTTT
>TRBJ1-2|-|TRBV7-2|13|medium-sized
CASSLVGGGGYTF
TGTGCCAGCAGCTTAGTAGGGGGGGGTGGCTACACCTTC
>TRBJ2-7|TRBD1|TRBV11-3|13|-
CASSRDRFEEQYF
TGTGCCAGCAGCCGGGACAGATTTGAGGAGCAGTACTTC
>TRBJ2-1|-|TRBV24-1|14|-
CATGTAGANNEQFF
TGTGCCACAGGGACCGCGGGGGCGAACAATGAGCAGTTCTTC
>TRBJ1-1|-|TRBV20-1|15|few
CSAIYGAGGSLEAFF
TGCAGTGCTATCTACGGGGCGGGTGGATCCCTTGAAGCTTTCTTT
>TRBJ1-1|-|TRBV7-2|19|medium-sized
CASSLRRLQAGESRTEAFF
TGTGCCAGCAGCTTAAGAAGGTTACAGGCAGGGGAAAGTCGCACTGAAGCTTTCTTT
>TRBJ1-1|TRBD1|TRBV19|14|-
CASRRQGVNTEAFF
TGTGCCAGTAGGCGACAGGGGGTTAACACTGAAGCTTTCTTT
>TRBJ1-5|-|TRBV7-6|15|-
CASSLVQGGNQPQHF
TGTGCCAGCAGCTTAGTACAGGGTGGCAATCAGCCCCAGCATTTT
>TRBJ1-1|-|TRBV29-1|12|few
CSVAGQDTEAFF
TGCAGCGTTGCAGGGCAGGACACTGAAGCTTTCTTT
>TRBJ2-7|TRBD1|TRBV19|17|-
CASSGNKDRDRLYEQYF
TGTGCCAGTAGTGGGAACAAGGACAGGGATCGGCTCTACGAGCAGTACTTC
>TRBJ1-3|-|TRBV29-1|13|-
CSVERGTGNTIYF
TGCAGCGTTGAAAGGGGCACGGGAAACACCATATATTTT
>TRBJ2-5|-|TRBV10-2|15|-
CASSETGLEGETQYF
TGCGCCAGCAGTGAGACGGGGTTGGAGGGGGAGACCCAGTACTTC
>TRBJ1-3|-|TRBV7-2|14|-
CASSLGHSGNTIYF
TGTGCCAGCAGCTTAGGACACTCTGGAAACACCATATATTTT
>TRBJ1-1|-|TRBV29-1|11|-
CSARRGSEAFF
TGCAGCGCCCGTCGGGGTTCTGAAGCTTTCTTT
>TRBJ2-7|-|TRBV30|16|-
CAWSVGAGIMSYEQYF
TGTGCCTGGAGTGTAGGTGCAGGGATAATGTCCTACGAGCAGTACTTC
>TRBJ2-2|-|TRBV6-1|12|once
CASSERTGELFF
TGTGCCAGCAGTGAACGCACCGGGGAGCTGTTTTTT
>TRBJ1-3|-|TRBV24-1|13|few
CATSDLRGNTIYF
TGTGCCACCAGTGATTTGCGGGGGAACACCATATATTTT
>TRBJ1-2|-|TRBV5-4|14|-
CASSLQGADYGYTF
TGTGCCAGCAGCTTGCAGGGCGCGGACTATGGCTACACCTTC
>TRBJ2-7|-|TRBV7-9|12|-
CASSRDGYEQYF
TGTGCCAGCAGCCGAGATGGGTACGAGCAGTACTTC
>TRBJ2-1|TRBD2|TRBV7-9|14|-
CASRRGGTDNEQFF
TGTGCCAGCAGGCGGGGAGGGACGGACAATGAGCAGTTCTTC
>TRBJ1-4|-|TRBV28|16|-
CASRTGVGGTNEKLFF
TGTGCCAGCAGAACAGGTGTGGGTGGCACTAATGAAAAACTGTTTTTT